The 25 T cell receptor beta chains below were found in one sample sequenced in a study of T cells in Graves' hyperthyroidism and ophthalmopathy. Amplified TCR beta CDR3 regions derived from RNA transcripts. First-round RT-PCR of the TCR CDR3 relied on the HTBI primer set. A single record per CDR3 protein comes from TCRdb applying MiXCR to the multiplex PCR reads. The sample carries 300,000 to 400,000 distinct CDR3 sequences, less than 20% recorded once. The sample taken for sequencing was blood. All receptors come from a man in his late teens or twenties with Graves' ophthalmopathy.

Regarding this clonotype: Being one base from a much bigger clone, this may be a read error. As the CDR3 is not closed by the conserved phenylalanine or tryptophan, this likely results from a read error. This sequence joins TRBV2 and TRBJ2-5, with unresolved D. The CDR3 runs to 14 residues. V was shortened by 2 bases and J by 1 base, with 8 bases between the two germline ends. Looked up from germline, CDR1 is SNHLY and CDR2 is FYNNEI. CDR3 nucleotides: TGTGCCAGCAGTGAACAGCCAGTCCAAGAGACCCAGTACCTC. Translated: CASSEQPVQETQYL.

This clonotype has a handful of counts. This chain links TRBV5-4 with TRBJ2-7; 7 bases are a match to TRBD2. Germline CDR1 is SGHNT and CDR2 is YYREEE (reference sequence). This CDR3 spans 15 amino acids. The V segment lost 3 bases and the J segment 6 bases; nucleotides outside the gene matches: 12. CDR3 residues: CASSSMGGGYGEQYF. The DNA of the CDR3 is TGTGCCAGCAGCTCCATGGGCGGGGGTTATGGCGAGCAGTACTTC.

This clonotype has a count of ten or more. V usage is TRBV3-1 and J usage is TRBJ1-1; D gene uncertain. V was pared by 0 bases and J by 11 bases, with 10 bases between. The CDR3 covers 12 residues. Looked up from germline, CDR1 is LGHDT and CDR2 is YNNKEL (reference sequence). Here the CDR3 reads CASSQDEQIAFF. In DNA, the CDR3 is TGTGCCAGCAGCCAAGATGAACAGATTGCTTTCTTT.

This clonotype showed up many times. The V gene is TRBV3-1, the J gene TRBJ1-6; TRBD1 is a possible D gene (5 bases). Trimming took off 4 bases at V and 11 bases at J, with 15 bases between the two ends. In germline, CDR1 is LGHDT, CDR2 YNNKEL (reference sequence). The CDR3 runs to 14 residues. CDR3 in DNA: TGTGCCAGCAGCCGGGACGTTGGTGGGACACCCCTCCACTTT. As protein: CASSRDVGGTPLHF. The entire variable domain, with the rest obtained from reference TRBV3-1 and TRBJ1-6, is as follows: DTAVSQTPKYLVTQMGNDKSIKCEQNLGHDTMYWYKQDSKKFLKIMFSYNNKELIINETVPNRFSPKSPDKAHLNLHINSLELGDSAVYFCASSRDVGGTPLHFGNGTRLTVT.

This clonotype was recorded many times. The chain joins TRBV9 to TRBJ1-1; D remains ambiguous. Germline assignment: CDR1 SGDLS and CDR2 YYNGEE. V was clipped by 0 bases and J by 4 bases, with 10 bases between them. CDR3 length: 14 amino acids. CDR3 nucleotides: TGTGCCAGCAGCGTAGCTGAGAGGTCCACTGAAGCTTTCTTT. Translating it yields CASSVAERSTEAFF.

This clonotype was observed at least ten times. The gene calls are TRBV6-1 and TRBJ2-7, with a weak D call TRBD1 (5 bases). Trimming removed 4 bases from V and 2 bases from J, with 18 bases in between. The CDR3 is 16 amino acids. Germline V gene data show CDR1 as MNHNS and CDR2 as SASEGT. For the CDR3, the DNA is TGTGCCAGCAGTGCCAACAGGATAACGAGGCCCTACGAGCAGTACTTC. Protein sequence: CASSANRITRPYEQYF.

Many counts were recorded for this clonotype. This chain joins TRBV5-6 and TRBJ2-1; D possibly corresponds to TRBD2 (5 bases). Deletions cut 4 bases from V and 4 bases from J, with 9 bases between. The CDR3 has 13 amino acids. Germline V lookup: CDR1 SGHDT, CDR2 YYEEEE. The CDR3 nucleotides are TGTGCCAGCAGCCCGGACTTGTACAATGAGCAGTTCTTC. Amino acids: CASSPDLYNEQFF. The whole variable domain, filled in from reference TRBV5-6 and TRBJ2-1, reads DAGVTQSPTHLIKTRGQQVTLRCSPKSGHDTVSWYQQALGQGPQFIFQYYEEEERQRGNFPDRFSGHQFPNYSSELNVNALLLGDSALYLCASSPDLYNEQFFGPGTRLTVL.

The chain uses TRBV20-1 and TRBJ2-3; D is undetermined. The CDR3 extends over 14 amino acids. With 0 bases removed from V and 6 bases from J, the gap between germline ends came to 13 bases. Germline assignment: CDR1 DFQATT and CDR2 SNEGSKA (reference sequence). The CDR3 coding sequence is TGCAGTGCTAGAGACAGCCTCACAGTGGATACGCAGTATTTT. Protein: CSARDSLTVDTQYF.

The gene calls are TRBV19 and TRBJ2-1; 8 bases are shared with TRBD2. V trimming: 1 base; J trimming: 8 bases; junction bases outside the gene matches: 10. The CDR3 spans 16 residues. In germline, CDR1 is LNHDA, CDR2 SQIVND (reference sequence). CDR3 residues: CASSIVRPSGFDEQFF. In DNA form, the CDR3 reads TGTGCCAGTAGTATAGTTCGGCCTAGCGGGTTTGATGAGCAGTTCTTC.

This clonotype was seen many times. The rearrangement joins TRBV10-3 to TRBJ1-1; D ambiguous. CDR1 is ENHRY, CDR2 SYGVKD, per germline. The CDR3 runs 11 residues. Trimming removed 10 bases at V and 4 bases at J, with 10 bases between. The CDR3 is CASHTGTEAFF. Written as DNA, the CDR3 is TGTGCCAGTCACACGGGCACTGAAGCTTTCTTT.

The chain uses TRBV7-6 and TRBJ2-1, with 10 nucleotides matching TRBD2. V dropped 5 bases and J dropped 7; count of bases not matched to a gene: 8. Germline V CDR1 and CDR2: SGHVS, FNYEAQ. The CDR3 is made up of 15 amino acids. The DNA for the CDR3 is TGTGCCAGCAGCATTAGCGGGGGGTACAGGAATGAGCAGTTCTTC. It translates to CASSISGGYRNEQFF. Full variable domain (missing parts from reference TRBV7-6 and TRBJ2-1): GAGVSQSPRYKVTKRGQDVALRCDPISGHVSLYWYRQALGQGPEFLTYFNYEAQQDKSGLPNDRFSAERPEGSISTLTIQRTEQRDSAMYRCASSISGGYRNEQFFGPGTRLTVL.

At least ten counts were recorded for this clonotype. V usage is TRBV2 and J usage is TRBJ2-3; 10 positions match TRBD2. The germline gives CDR1 SNHLY, CDR2 FYNNEI. V trimming: 8 bases; J trimming: 1 base; junction bases outside the gene matches: 3. There are 14 residues in the CDR3. Here the CDR3 reads CASGLAGGTDTQYF. The CDR3, as DNA: TGTGCCAGCGGGCTAGCGGGAGGCACAGATACGCAGTATTTT. Filled out from reference TRBV2 and TRBJ2-3, the complete variable domain reads EPEVTQTPSHQVTQMGQEVILRCVPISNHLYFYWYRQILGQKVEFLVSFYNNEISEKSEIFDDQFSVERPDGSNFTLKIRSTKLEDSAMYFCASGLAGGTDTQYFGPGTRLTVL.

This clonotype was found many times. This sequence joins TRBV11-2 and TRBJ2-1; TRBD2 matches at 12 bases. The germline V gene encodes CDR1 SGHAT and CDR2 FQNNGV. Germline trimming cut 2 bases from V and 6 bases from J; bases unmatched to any gene: 5. The CDR3 covers 16 residues. CDR3 coding DNA: TGTGCCAGCAGCTTACCTACTAGCGGGGGGATCAATGAGCAGTTCTTC. Translation: CASSLPTSGGINEQFF.

Of note for this clonotype: The junction departs from germline at one end; a sequencing error may be responsible. The chain employs TRBV28 and TRBJ1-5; TRBD1 matches at 7 bases. CDR1 MDHEN and CDR2 SYDVKM come from the germline V gene. This CDR3 spans 15 amino acids. The CDR3 sequence: CASSQRGTEDQPQHF. CDR3 in DNA: TGCGCCAGCAGCCAACGGGGGACAGAGGATCAGCCCCAGCATTTT.

This clonotype was observed many times. The chain employs TRBV11-2 and TRBJ1-2; TRBD1 might be the D (6 bases). The CDR3 is 17 residues long. Germline loops: CDR1 SGHAT, CDR2 FQNNGV. Trimming left V 1 base short and J 2 bases short, with 17 bases between. The CDR3 loop is CASSLGLMAGANYGYTF. In DNA form, the CDR3 reads TGTGCCAGCAGCTTAGGTTTGATGGCAGGGGCCAACTATGGCTACACCTTC.

This clonotype was seen repeatedly, ten times or more. This chain uses TRBV28 with TRBJ1-1; D is undetermined. Between the trimmed V and J ends, which lost 5 bases and 1 base, there was a span of 20 bases. CDR3 length: 17 amino acids. Germline lookup yields CDR1 MDHEN and CDR2 SYDVKM. CDR3 DNA sequence: TGTGCCAGCAGTGGGTTTTTACACTTTCTGGAGAACACTGAAGCTTTCTTT. Translating gives CASSGFLHFLENTEAFF.

The sample holds many counts of this clonotype. The CDR3 DNA reads as TGTGCCACCAGCAGAGAATTAGCGTCCTCCTACGAGCAGTACTTC. Its translation: CATSRELASSYEQYF. The V gene is TRBV15, the J gene TRBJ2-7; D possibly corresponds to TRBD2 (5 bases). Germline CDR1 LNHNV, CDR2 YYDKDF (reference sequence). V was cut by 0 bases and J by 0 bases, with 9 bases left in between. This CDR3 comprises 15 residues.

This clonotype has only a few counts. The chain joins TRBV7-9 to TRBJ1-2; D might be TRBD1 (6 bases). The germline CDR1 and CDR2 sequences are SEHNR and FQNEAQ (reference sequence). The CDR3 runs to 17 residues. Trimming cost V 5 bases and J 0 bases, with 19 bases left between them. The chain's CDR3 is CASSNSGGGSSNYGYTF. In nucleotides, the CDR3 is TGTGCCAGCAGCAACTCTGGAGGGGGATCTTCTAACTATGGCTACACCTTC.

This rearrangement joins TRBV6-1 to TRBJ1-2; D ambiguous. Per the germline V gene, CDR1 is MNHNS and CDR2 is SASEGT. This CDR3 has 14 amino acids. The germline V and J ends were trimmed by 6 bases and 2 bases, with 13 bases remaining between them. Here the CDR3 reads CASRKHDLNYGYTF. The CDR3 nucleotides are TGTGCCAGCAGAAAACACGACCTAAACTATGGCTACACCTTC.

The chain combines TRBV10-3 with TRBJ2-1; tentatively, D is TRBD1 or TRBD2 (7 bases each). Trimming took 8 bases from V and 10 from J, leaving 18 bases between them. CDR1 and CDR2 from the germline V gene are ENHRY and SYGVKD. There are 13 residues in the CDR3. This CDR3 reads CAIATGREYEQFF. CDR3 sequence (DNA): TGTGCCATCGCGACAGGGAGGGAGTACGAGCAGTTCTTC.

The table lists this clonotype with a count of one. The chain employs TRBV7-9 and TRBJ1-1, with 11 positions matching TRBD1. This CDR3 has 15 amino acids. The ends lost 5 bases at V and 4 bases at J; junction bases unmatched: 6. The germline V gene encodes CDR1 SEHNR and CDR2 FQNEAQ (reference sequence). CDR3: CASSPGQGASTEAFF. CDR3 sequence (DNA): TGTGCCAGCAGCCCTGGACAGGGGGCGAGCACTGAAGCTTTCTTT.

The chain recombines TRBV20-1 with TRBJ2-5; TRBD1 matches at 7 bases. The CDR3 loop spans 12 amino acids. The V segment lost 6 bases and the J segment 5 bases; nucleotides outside the gene matches: 6. Germline V gene lookup returns CDR1 DFQATT and CDR2 SNEGSKA (reference sequence). The CDR3 sequence: CSAADRAETQYF. The CDR3 nucleotides read TGCAGTGCCGCCGACAGGGCGGAGACCCAGTACTTC.

This clonotype was found many times. The chain recombines TRBV5-1 with TRBJ2-7; D is ambiguous. With 5 bases removed from V and 2 bases from J, the gap between germline ends came to 17 bases. Germline lookup yields CDR1 SGHRS and CDR2 YFSETQ. The CDR3 has 15 residues. CDR3 protein: CASRLLPAATYEQYF. CDR3 nucleotide sequence: TGCGCCAGCAGACTTTTGCCAGCTGCGACCTACGAGCAGTACTTC. Together with reference TRBV5-1 and TRBJ2-7, the CDR3 gives the full variable domain: KAGVTQTPRYLIKTRGQQVTLSCSPISGHRSVSWYQQTPGQGLQFLFEYFSETQRNKGNFPGRFSGRQFSNSRSEMNVSTLELGDSALYLCASRLLPAATYEQYFGPGTRLTVT.

Comment on this clonotype: Just one base apart from a much larger clone, this may be a read error. The rearrangement uses TRBV6-1 and TRBJ1-1, with D uncertain. CDR3 size: 12 residues. Germline CDR1 reads MNHNS; CDR2 reads SASEGT. The germline V and J ends were trimmed by 1 base and 14 bases, with 14 bases remaining between them. Here the CDR3 DNA reads TGTGCCAGCAGTGAAGGCGGAGGGCCCGCCTTCTTT. Amino acid sequence: CASSEGGGPAFF.

A few counts support this clonotype. The rearrangement joins TRBV7-8 to TRBJ1-5, with D possibly TRBD1 on 5 matching bases. CDR3 length: 16 residues. Deletions cut 2 bases from V and 0 bases from J, with 11 bases between. Germline V lookup: CDR1 SGHVS, CDR2 FQNEAQ. CDR3 DNA sequence: TGTGCCAGCAGCTTACGTATGGACAATAGCAATCAGCCCCAGCATTTT. Translated: CASSLRMDNSNQPQHF.